This T cell receptor (beta chain) was sequenced during a study of blood T cells in healthy people across ages. Primed by a sample-barcoded 5' primer and a J-beta primer mix, a second PCR proceeded for 7 to 11 cycles. TCRdb called the 5' RACE reads again in MiXCR, with one record for every CDR3 protein. This table has about 750,000 distinct CDR3 sequences, roughly 50% appearing once. Germline loops: CDR1 SGHDT, CDR2 YYEEEE. The CDR3 covers 16 residues. V was trimmed by 4 bases and J by 14 bases, leaving 29 bases between them. The rearrangement uses TRBV5-6 and TRBJ2-3, with a tentative D call TRBD1 (6 bases). The sequencing input was blood. The TCR comes from a man older than 75 in good health. This chain's CDR3 is CASSPVVPQGDTYAYF. The DNA of the CDR3 is TGTGCCAGCAGCCCAGTAGTGCCACAGGGAGACACCTACGCGTATTTT.